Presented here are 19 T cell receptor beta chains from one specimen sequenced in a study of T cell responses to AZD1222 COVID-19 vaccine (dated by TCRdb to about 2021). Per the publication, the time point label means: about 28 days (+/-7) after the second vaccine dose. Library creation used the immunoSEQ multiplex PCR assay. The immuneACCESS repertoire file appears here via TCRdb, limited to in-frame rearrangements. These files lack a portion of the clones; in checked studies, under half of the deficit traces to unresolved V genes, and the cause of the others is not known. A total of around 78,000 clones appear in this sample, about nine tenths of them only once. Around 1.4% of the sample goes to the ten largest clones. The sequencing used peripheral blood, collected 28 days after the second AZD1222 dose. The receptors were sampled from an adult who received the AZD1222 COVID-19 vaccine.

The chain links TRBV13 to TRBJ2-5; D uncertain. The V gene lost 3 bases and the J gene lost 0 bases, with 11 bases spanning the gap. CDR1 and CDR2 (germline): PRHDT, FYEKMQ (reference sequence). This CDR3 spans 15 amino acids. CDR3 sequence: CASSFRQAYQETQYF. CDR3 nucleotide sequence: TGTGCCAGCAGCTTCAGGCAGGCGTACCAAGAGACCCAGTACTTC.

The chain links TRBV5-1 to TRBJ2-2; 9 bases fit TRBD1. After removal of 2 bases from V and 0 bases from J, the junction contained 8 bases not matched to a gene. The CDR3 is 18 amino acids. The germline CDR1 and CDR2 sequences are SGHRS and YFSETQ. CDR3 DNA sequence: TGCGCCAGCAGCTTCGGTTGGGACAGGGATCCGAACACCGGGGAGCTGTTTTTT. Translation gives CASSFGWDRDPNTGELFF.

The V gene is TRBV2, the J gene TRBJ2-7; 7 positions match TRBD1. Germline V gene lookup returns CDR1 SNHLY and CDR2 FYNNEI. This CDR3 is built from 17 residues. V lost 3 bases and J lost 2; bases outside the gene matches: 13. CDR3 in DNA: TGTGCCAGCAGTGAGCCGCCGGGACAGACTCTTACCTACGAGCAGTACTTC. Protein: CASSEPPGQTLTYEQYF.

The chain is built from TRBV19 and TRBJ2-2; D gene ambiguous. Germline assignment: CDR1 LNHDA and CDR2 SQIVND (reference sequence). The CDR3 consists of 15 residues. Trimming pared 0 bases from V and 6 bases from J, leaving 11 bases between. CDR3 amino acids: CASSIDGWRAGELFF. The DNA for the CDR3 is TGTGCCAGTAGTATAGATGGTTGGCGCGCCGGGGAGCTGTTTTTT.

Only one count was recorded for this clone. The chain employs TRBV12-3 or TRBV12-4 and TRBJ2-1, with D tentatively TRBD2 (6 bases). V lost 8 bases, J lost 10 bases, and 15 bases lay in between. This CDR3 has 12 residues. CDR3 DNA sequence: TGTGCCAGCGCCTCCCTAGCGACCGAGCAGTTCTTC. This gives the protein CASASLATEQFF.

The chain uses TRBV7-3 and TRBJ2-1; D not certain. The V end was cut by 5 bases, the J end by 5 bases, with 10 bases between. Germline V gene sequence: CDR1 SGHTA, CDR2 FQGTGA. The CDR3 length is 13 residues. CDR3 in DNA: TGTGCCAGCAGCCGTGGGTTAAACAATGAGCAGTTCTTC. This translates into CASSRGLNNEQFF.

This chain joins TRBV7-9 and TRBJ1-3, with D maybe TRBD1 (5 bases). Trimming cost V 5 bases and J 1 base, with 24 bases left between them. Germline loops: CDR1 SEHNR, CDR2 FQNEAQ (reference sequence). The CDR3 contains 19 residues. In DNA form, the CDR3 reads TGTGCCAGCAGCCGGGACGGATTTGGCATTCAAGGGTCTGGAAACACCATATATTTT. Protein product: CASSRDGFGIQGSGNTIYF.

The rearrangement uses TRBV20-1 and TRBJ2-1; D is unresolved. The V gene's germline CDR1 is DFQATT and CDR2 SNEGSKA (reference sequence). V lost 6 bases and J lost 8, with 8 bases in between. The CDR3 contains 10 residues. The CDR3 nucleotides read TGCAGTGCCCCAGTGTATGAGCAGTTCTTC. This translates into CSAPVYEQFF.

Here the CDR3 reads CAWKKLRTGELFF. The CDR3 nucleotides are TGTGCCTGGAAGAAGTTGCGGACCGGGGAGCTGTTTTTT. The chain employs TRBV30 and TRBJ2-2; unclear D gene. Germline assignment: CDR1 GTSNPN and CDR2 SVGIG (reference sequence). Trimming left V 4 bases short and J 5 bases short, with 11 bases between. CDR3 length equals 13 residues.

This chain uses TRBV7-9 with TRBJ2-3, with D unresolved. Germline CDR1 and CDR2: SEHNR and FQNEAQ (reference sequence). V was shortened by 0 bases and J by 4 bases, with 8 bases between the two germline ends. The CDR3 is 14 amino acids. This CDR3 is CASSLARVADTQYF. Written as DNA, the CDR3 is TGTGCCAGCAGCTTAGCGAGAGTGGCAGATACGCAGTATTTT.

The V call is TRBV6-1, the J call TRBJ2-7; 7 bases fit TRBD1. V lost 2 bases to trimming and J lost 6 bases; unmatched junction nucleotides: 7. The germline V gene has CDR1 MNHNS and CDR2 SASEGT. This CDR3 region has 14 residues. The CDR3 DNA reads TGTGCCAGCAGTGAATTCGCAGGGGGTTTCGAGCAGTACTTC. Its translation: CASSEFAGGFEQYF.

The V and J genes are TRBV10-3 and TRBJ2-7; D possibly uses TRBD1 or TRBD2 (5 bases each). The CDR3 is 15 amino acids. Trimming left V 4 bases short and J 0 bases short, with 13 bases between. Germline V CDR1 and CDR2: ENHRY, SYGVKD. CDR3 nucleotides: TGTGCCATCAGTGGAAGGGACGCGAGCTCCTACGAGCAGTACTTC. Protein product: CAISGRDASSYEQYF.

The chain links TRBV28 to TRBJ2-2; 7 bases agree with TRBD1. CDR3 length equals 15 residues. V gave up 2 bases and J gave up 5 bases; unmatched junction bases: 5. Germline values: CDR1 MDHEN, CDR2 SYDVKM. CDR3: CASSLGTVSTGELFF. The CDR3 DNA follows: TGTGCCAGCAGTTTAGGGACAGTCTCAACCGGGGAGCTGTTTTTT.

CDR3 coding DNA: TGTGCCAGCAGCTTGGGGCAGGGGTACTTTTCCCCATATGGCTACACCTTC. This encodes CASSLGQGYFSPYGYTF. The chain carries TRBV5-8 and TRBJ1-2; weak D call: TRBD1 (6 bases). The CDR3 is made up of 17 amino acids. Trimming stripped 0 bases from V and 5 bases from J, with 20 bases between. The germline gives CDR1 SGHTS, CDR2 YDEGEE.

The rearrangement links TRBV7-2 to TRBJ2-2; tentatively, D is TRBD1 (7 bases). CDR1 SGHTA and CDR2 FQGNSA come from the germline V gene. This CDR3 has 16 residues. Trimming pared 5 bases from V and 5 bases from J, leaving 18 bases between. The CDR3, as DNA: TGTGCCAGCAGCCTTAGAGGAGGGGGCGGGACCGGGGAGCTGTTTTTT. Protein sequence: CASSLRGGGGTGELFF.

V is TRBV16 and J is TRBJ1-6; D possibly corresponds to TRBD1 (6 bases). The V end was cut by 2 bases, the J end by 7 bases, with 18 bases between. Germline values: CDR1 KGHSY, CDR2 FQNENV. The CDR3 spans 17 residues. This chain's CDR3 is CASSQTPGGNLNSPLHF. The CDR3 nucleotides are TGTGCCAGCAGCCAAACCCCCGGGGGCAACCTAAATTCACCCCTCCACTTT.

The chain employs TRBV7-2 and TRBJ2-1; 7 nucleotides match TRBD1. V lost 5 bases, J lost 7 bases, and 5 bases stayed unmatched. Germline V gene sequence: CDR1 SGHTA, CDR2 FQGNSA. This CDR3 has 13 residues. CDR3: CASSIGTVNEQFF. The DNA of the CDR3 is TGTGCCAGCAGCATCGGGACAGTAAATGAGCAGTTCTTC.

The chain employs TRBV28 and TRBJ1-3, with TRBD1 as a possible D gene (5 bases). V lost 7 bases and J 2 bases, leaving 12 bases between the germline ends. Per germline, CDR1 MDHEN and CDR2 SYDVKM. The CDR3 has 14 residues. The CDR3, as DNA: TGTGCCAGCAATTGGGGGTCGACTGGAAACACCATATATTTT. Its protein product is CASNWGSTGNTIYF.

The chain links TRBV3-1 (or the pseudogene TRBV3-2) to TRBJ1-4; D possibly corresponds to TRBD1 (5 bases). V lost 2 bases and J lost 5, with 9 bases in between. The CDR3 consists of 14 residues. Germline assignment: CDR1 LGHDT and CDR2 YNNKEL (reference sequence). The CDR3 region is CASSQSGGNEKLFF. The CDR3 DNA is TGTGCCAGCAGCCAATCGGGGGGGAATGAAAAACTGTTTTTT.